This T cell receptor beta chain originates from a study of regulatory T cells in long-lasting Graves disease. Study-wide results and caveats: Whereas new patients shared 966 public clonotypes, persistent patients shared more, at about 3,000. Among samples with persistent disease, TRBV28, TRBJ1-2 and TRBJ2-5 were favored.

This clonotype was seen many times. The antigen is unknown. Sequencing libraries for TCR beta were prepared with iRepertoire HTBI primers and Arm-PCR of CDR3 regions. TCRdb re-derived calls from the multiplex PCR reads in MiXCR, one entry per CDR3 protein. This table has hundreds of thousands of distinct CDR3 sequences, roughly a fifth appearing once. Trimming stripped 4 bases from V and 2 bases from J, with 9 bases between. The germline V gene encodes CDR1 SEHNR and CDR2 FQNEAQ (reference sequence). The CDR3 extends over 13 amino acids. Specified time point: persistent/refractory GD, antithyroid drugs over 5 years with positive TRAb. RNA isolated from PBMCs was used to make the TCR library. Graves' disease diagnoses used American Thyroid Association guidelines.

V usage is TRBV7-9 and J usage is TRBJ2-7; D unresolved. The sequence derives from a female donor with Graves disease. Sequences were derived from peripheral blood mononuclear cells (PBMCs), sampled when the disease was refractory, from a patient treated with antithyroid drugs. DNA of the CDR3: TGTGCCAGCAGCTCTTACACCACCTACGAGCAGTACTTC. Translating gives CASSSYTTYEQYF.